This T cell receptor beta chain derives from a study of blood T cells in healthy people across ages. Caucasian individuals from Russia who were healthy and aged 6 to 90 acted as donors. Looked up from germline, CDR1 is SGHRS and CDR2 is YFSETQ. V was shortened by 2 bases and J by 11 bases, with 22 bases between the two germline ends. The CDR3 totals 15 residues. Whole-study results and caveats: A greater number of naive CD4+ cells and higher diversity distinguished long-lived donors from aged donors. What prevented conclusive comparison of naive and antigen-experienced cells was that PBMCs were unsorted.

Points on this clonotype: The antigen is unknown.

Combining a sample-barcoded 5' primer with a J-beta primer mix, a second PCR ran for about 7 to 11 cycles. TCRdb called the 5' RACE reads again in MiXCR, with one record for every CDR3 protein. The table shows under 1,000,000 distinct CDR3 sequences, with under 40% occurring only once. Sequencing input: blood. The chain is built from TRBV5-1 and TRBJ2-5; the D call may be TRBD1 or TRBD2 (5 bases each). The TCR originated in a man between 18 and 35 years old in good health. CDR3 in amino acids: CASSLTPEGRGEQYF. CDR3 DNA: TGCGCCAGCAGCTTAACCCCAGAGGGGCGAGGGGAGCAGTACTTC.